Detailed here is one TCR beta chain. The sample has other DNA sequences that encode this CDR3 too. This CDR3 has 13 residues. V was clipped by 3 bases and J by 3 bases, with 6 bases between them. Germline CDR1 reads SGHTA; CDR2 reads FQGTGA. This entry belongs to a study of blood T cell repertoires in COVID-19. Study context: Italy, Spain and the United States were the sources of the convalescent and acute COVID-19 samples. T cells, B-cell-depleted T cells, or PBMCs supplied cDNA or gDNA.

In Seattle, patients joined the study during active infection and were tracked longitudinally. Original processing notes: For nucleated cells, counts were estimated from reference gene primer amplification. TCRdb's table, derived via immunoSEQ multiplex PCR, lists solely in-frame clones and lacks some. V, J and clone size were drawn from that table, and D and trimming were deduced from the DNA. This sample has around 360,000 clones, with around 87% found just once. The chain employs TRBV7-3 and TRBJ2-1; TRBD2 might be the D (6 bases). Sequenced sample: peripheral blood. This clonotype was obtained from a woman aged 25 to 39 with COVID-19, enrolled during active disease. The CDR3 is CASSLGLYNEQFF. Written as DNA, the CDR3 is TGTGCCAGCAGCTTGGGACTCTACAATGAGCAGTTCTTC. Combining the CDR3 with reference TRBV7-3 and TRBJ2-1 gives the whole variable domain GAGVSQTPSNKVTEKGKYVELRCDPISGHTALYWYRQSLGQGPEFLIYFQGTGAADDSGLPNDRFFAVRPEGSVSTLKIQRTERGDSAVYLCASSLGLYNEQFFGPGTRLTVL.